The 17 T cell receptor beta chains listed next were all sequenced from one sample in a study of neurological immune-mediated disorders. TCRdb re-called the 5' RACE reads through MiXCR, storing one row per CDR3 protein. The table has about 99,000 distinct CDR3 sequences, roughly a tenth seen once; the top ten hold 3.1%. Documented time point: longitudinal time-point 3. Sequenced material: PBMCs. The receptors were sampled from a female donor with HTLV-1-associated myelopathy (HAM/TSP).

This clonotype occurred a few times. This chain connects TRBV5-1 to TRBJ1-1; D may be TRBD1 (5 bases). V was shortened by 4 bases and J by 4 bases, with 11 bases between the two germline ends. This CDR3 comprises 13 residues. The germline gives CDR1 SGHRS, CDR2 YFSETQ. The CDR3 region has the DNA TGCGCCAGCAGCAACCCAGGGTCCACTGAAGCTTTCTTT. Translation: CASSNPGSTEAFF.

Note on this clonotype: A much larger clone lies a single base off, so this may be a read error. This sequence joins TRBV2 and TRBJ1-4; TRBD1 aligns across 8 bases. CDR1 is SNHLY and CDR2 is FYNNEI in the germline V gene. The CDR3 length is 15 residues. In DNA, the CDR3 is TGTTCCAGCAGGAGGTCGGGACAGGTTAATGAAAAACTGTTTTTT. It encodes CSSRRSGQVNEKLFF.

The chain uses TRBV7-9 and TRBJ2-7; no definite D call. This CDR3 contains 12 residues. Per the germline V gene, CDR1 is SEHNR and CDR2 is FQNEAQ (reference sequence). V was clipped by 6 bases and J by 9 bases, with 15 bases between them. CDR3 nucleotides: TGTGCCAGCAGTTCACACAGCATCCGGCAGTACTTC. Translated: CASSSHSIRQYF.

Notes on this clonotype: A read error may explain this, as a much larger clone is one base away. This chain joins TRBV3-1 and TRBJ2-1; D perhaps matches TRBD1 (5 bases). The CDR3 extends over 15 amino acids. Germline loops: CDR1 LGHDT, CDR2 YNNKEL (reference sequence). The CDR3 DNA follows: TGTGTCAGCAGCCAGGGCGTGGGCTCCTACAATGAGCAGTTCTTC. Translation: CVSSQGVGSYNEQFF.

There are many counts of this clonotype. This chain uses TRBV6-1 with TRBJ2-7; the match to TRBD2 covers 7 bases. With 6 bases clipped from V and 4 bases from J, the junction kept 9 bases outside the gene matches. CDR1 MNHNS and CDR2 SASEGT come from the germline V gene. This CDR3 contains 14 residues. The CDR3 sequence is CASSTGVGGYEQYF. In DNA form, the CDR3 reads TGTGCCAGCAGCACGGGGGTCGGGGGGTACGAGCAGTACTTC.

The J gene is TRBJ2-1, the V gene TRBV11-3; 7 positions match TRBD1. The CDR3 sequence is 15 residues long. Per germline, CDR1 SGHNT and CDR2 YENEEA. With V trimmed by 4 bases and J by 7 bases, 10 bases remained unmatched. CDR3 in amino acids: CASSSTSGQRNEQFF. Written as DNA, the CDR3 is TGTGCCAGCAGCTCCACCTCGGGACAGAGAAATGAGCAGTTCTTC.

This clonotype was found many times. V and J are TRBV29-1 and TRBJ2-6, with D hard to call. Germline V gene data show CDR1 as SQVTM and CDR2 as ANQGSEA. The CDR3 has 13 residues. Trimming removed 3 bases from V and 2 bases from J, with 5 bases in between. In DNA form, the CDR3 reads TGCAGCGTTGACAGCACTGGGGCCAACGTCCTGACTTTC. Its protein product is CSVDSTGANVLTF.

This chain uses TRBV12-3 or TRBV12-4 with TRBJ1-6; D is possibly TRBD1 (6 bases). CDR3 length: 15 residues. V lost 6 bases and J lost 8, with 17 bases in between. The CDR3 sequence is CASSQDVGADSPLHF. As DNA, the CDR3 is TGTGCCAGCAGCCAGGACGTGGGGGCTGATTCACCCCTCCACTTT.

V gene TRBV7-9 combines with J gene TRBJ2-1; no definite D call. Germline loops: CDR1 SEHNR, CDR2 FQNEAQ (reference sequence). CDR3 length: 15 amino acids. V lost 2 bases and J 2 bases, leaving 10 bases between the germline ends. As DNA, the CDR3 is TGTGCCAGCAGCTTATGGGGTAAGACCTACAATGAGCAGTTCTTC. It specifies CASSLWGKTYNEQFF.

This clonotype came up many times. The chain recombines TRBV20-1 with TRBJ1-2; D uncertain. CDR3 length: 13 residues. With 6 bases removed from V and 4 bases from J, the gap between germline ends came to 15 bases. Germline V gene lookup returns CDR1 DFQATT and CDR2 SNEGSKA (reference sequence). The CDR3 sequence is CSAVVSKPYGYTF. CDR3 in DNA: TGCAGTGCGGTGGTCAGCAAGCCCTATGGCTACACCTTC.

This clonotype has just a few counts. The V gene is TRBV14, the J gene TRBJ2-1; 7 nucleotides align to TRBD1. The CDR3 consists of 16 residues. The germline V gene has CDR1 SGHDN and CDR2 FVKESK. Losses at the gene ends were 0 bases for V and 8 bases for J; bases not matched to a gene: 10. CDR3 bases: TGTGCCAGCAGCCAAGATAAGCTGACAGGGTTCGATGAGCAGTTCTTC. Translation gives CASSQDKLTGFDEQFF. Supplemented by reference TRBV14 and TRBJ2-1, the full variable domain reads EAGVTQFPSHSVIEKGQTVTLRCDPISGHDNLYWYRRVMGKEIKFLLHFVKESKQDESGMPNNRFLAERTGGTYSTLKVQPAELEDSGVYFCASSQDKLTGFDEQFFGPGTRLTVL.

This clonotype was seen ten or more times. The rearrangement joins TRBV5-1 to TRBJ1-1; D ambiguous. The CDR3 has 15 amino acids. The V end lost 0 bases, the J end lost 4 bases, and 13 bases lay between the germline ends. Germline V gene lookup returns CDR1 SGHRS and CDR2 YFSETQ. In nucleotides, the CDR3 is TGCGCCAGCAGCTTGGAAGCGGGATTCCCCACTGAAGCTTTCTTT. Its protein is CASSLEAGFPTEAFF.

V usage is TRBV14 and J usage is TRBJ1-6; D remains unclear. The germline V gene encodes CDR1 SGHDN and CDR2 FVKESK. This CDR3 region has 14 residues. Trimming removed 5 bases from V and 10 bases from J, with 15 bases in between. As DNA, the CDR3 is TGTGCCAGCAGCACCTTAGGGCGGTACTCACCCCTCCACTTT. It yields the protein CASSTLGRYSPLHF.

This clonotype was recorded at least ten times. V and J are TRBV7-9 and TRBJ1-2; possibly TRBD1 for D (6 bases). The CDR3 is 16 residues long. V lost 0 bases and J 4 bases, leaving 15 bases between the germline ends. CDR1 and CDR2 from the germline V gene are SEHNR and FQNEAQ (reference sequence). CDR3 sequence reads: CASSLAQQGGVYGYTF. The DNA of the CDR3 is TGTGCCAGCAGCTTAGCGCAACAGGGCGGTGTCTATGGCTACACCTTC. Looking up the rest from reference TRBV7-9 and TRBJ1-2 gives the full variable domain: DTGVSQNPRHKITKRGQNVTFRCDPISEHNRLYWYRQTLGQGPEFLTYFQNEAQLEKSRLLSDRFSAERPKGSFSTLEIQRTEQGDSAMYLCASSLAQQGGVYGYTFGSGTRLTVV.

This clonotype has at least ten counts. The rearrangement links TRBV11-2 to TRBJ2-1, with TRBD2 identical over 8 bases. Trimming cost V 1 base and J 2 bases; bases outside gene matches: 7. Germline CDR1 reads SGHAT; CDR2 reads FQNNGV. The CDR3 totals 17 residues. The CDR3 protein is CASSLAGAGATYNEQFF. DNA for the CDR3: TGTGCCAGCAGCTTAGCGGGAGCGGGGGCGACCTACAATGAGCAGTTCTTC.

This clonotype was seen only a few times. The chain carries TRBV20-1 and TRBJ2-7, with TRBD2 matching over 7 bases. The CDR3 is made up of 14 amino acids. The V and J ends lost 6 bases and 5 bases, in that order; junction bases with no gene match: 13. Germline values: CDR1 DFQATT, CDR2 SNEGSKA (reference sequence). The CDR3 bases are TGCAGTGCCGTGGGGGGAGGGAATTCCCACGAGCAGTACTTC. This sequence encodes CSAVGGGNSHEQYF.

About this clonotype itself: This may arise from a read error, as a much more abundant clone is one base away. The chain links TRBV20-1 to TRBJ2-3, with D maybe TRBD2 (7 bases). CDR1 is DFQATT, CDR2 SNEGSKA, per germline (reference sequence). The CDR3 is made up of 16 amino acids. The CDR3 protein is CGATGGFGELTDTQYF. The CDR3 bases are TGCGGTGCGACGGGGGGCTTCGGGGAACTCACAGATACGCAGTATTTT.